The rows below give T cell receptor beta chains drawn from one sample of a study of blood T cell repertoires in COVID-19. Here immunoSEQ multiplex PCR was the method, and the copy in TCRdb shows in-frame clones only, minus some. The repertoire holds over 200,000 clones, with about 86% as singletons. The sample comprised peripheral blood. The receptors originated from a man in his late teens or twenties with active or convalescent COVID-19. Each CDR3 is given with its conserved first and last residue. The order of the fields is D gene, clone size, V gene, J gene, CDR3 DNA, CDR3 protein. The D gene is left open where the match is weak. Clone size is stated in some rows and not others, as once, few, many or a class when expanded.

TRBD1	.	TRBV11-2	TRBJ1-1	TGTGCCAGCAACAAAGACCGGGACAGGAACACTGAAGCTTTCTTT	CASNKDRDRNTEAFF
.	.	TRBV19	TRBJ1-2	TGTGCCAGTAGTATAGGTGTCGGGGGTTCCGAAGGATATGGCTACACCTTC	CASSIGVGGSEGYGYTF
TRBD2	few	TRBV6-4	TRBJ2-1	TGTGCCAGCAGTGAGGCGGGAGGGTACAATGAGCAGTTCTTC	CASSEAGGYNEQFF
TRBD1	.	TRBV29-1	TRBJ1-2	TGCAGCGGGGGGGACAGCAACTATGGCTACACCTTC	CSGGDSNYGYTF
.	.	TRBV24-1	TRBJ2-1	TGTGCCACCAGTGATCCTCAGTCCTCCTACAATGAGCAGTTCTTC	CATSDPQSSYNEQFF
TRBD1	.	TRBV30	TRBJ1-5	TGTGCCTGGAGTTACTACCGGGACAGGGGTGGGGGGAATCAGCCCCAGCATTTT	CAWSYYRDRGGGNQPQHF
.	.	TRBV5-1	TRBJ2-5	TGCGCCAGCAGCCCGGGGGGCAGGGCGGTACAAGAGACCCAGTACTTC	CASSPGGRAVQETQYF
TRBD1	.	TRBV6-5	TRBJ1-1	TGTGCCAGCAGTACAGGGGGTCTAGCTTTCTTT	CASSTGGLAFF
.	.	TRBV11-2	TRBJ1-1	TGTGCCAGCAGCCAGACAGTGTTGAACACTGAAGCTTTCTTT	CASSQTVLNTEAFF
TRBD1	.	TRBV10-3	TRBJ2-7	TGTGCCATCAGTGAGCCCGGGACAGGGTCGTACGAGCAGTACTTC	CAISEPGTGSYEQYF
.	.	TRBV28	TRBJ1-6	TGTGCCAGCAGTTTCGCAGGGAATTCACCCCTCCACTTT	CASSFAGNSPLHF
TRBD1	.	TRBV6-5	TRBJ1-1	TGTGCCAGCAGTTCTCGGACAGGGGGATCCAACACTGAAGCTTTCTTT	CASSSRTGGSNTEAFF
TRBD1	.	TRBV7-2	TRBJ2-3	TGTGCCAGCAGTCCATACAGGGGGCGCAGCACAGATACGCAGTATTTT	CASSPYRGRSTDTQYF
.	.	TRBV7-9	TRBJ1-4	TGTGCCAGCAGCCCGGGACTCTCTGAAAAACTGTTTTTT	CASSPGLSEKLFF
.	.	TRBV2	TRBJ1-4	TGTGCCAGCACCCCGGTCGGCCCAGGGGAAAAACTGTTTTTT	CASTPVGPGEKLFF
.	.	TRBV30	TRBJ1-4	TGTGCCTGGAGTGTAGGGGGGGCGCGGAAACTGTTTTTT	CAWSVGGARKLFF
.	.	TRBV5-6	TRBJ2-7	TGTGCCAGCAGCTACGCGGGGTTCTACGAGCAGTACTTC	CASSYAGFYEQYF
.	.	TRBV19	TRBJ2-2	TGTGCCAGCTTCCGCGGAGCTACCGGGGAGCTGTTTTTT	CASFRGATGELFF
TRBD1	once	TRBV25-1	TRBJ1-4	TGTGCCAGCAGTACGACAGGGGACGCAACTAATGAAAAACTGTTTTTT	CASSTTGDATNEKLFF
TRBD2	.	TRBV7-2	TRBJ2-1	TGTGCCAGCAGGAGGCCGGGACTAGCGGGAGATGAGCAGTTCTTC	CASRRPGLAGDEQFF
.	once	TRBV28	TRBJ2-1	TGTGCCAGCAGTTTTTTCGAGGGCTCCTACAATGAGCAGTTCTTC	CASSFFEGSYNEQFF
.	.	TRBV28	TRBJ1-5	TGTGCCAGCAATCGCCTCGGGGGCAATCAGCCCCAGCATTTT	CASNRLGGNQPQHF
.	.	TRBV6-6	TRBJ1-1	TGTGCCAGCACTATAGACGGGGGGAGGACTGAAGCTTTCTTT	CASTIDGGRTEAFF
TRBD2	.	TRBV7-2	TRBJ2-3	TGTGCCAGCAGCCTGGCGGGGGGGGTGGAGACAGATACGCAGTATTTT	CASSLAGGVETDTQYF
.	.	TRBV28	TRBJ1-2	TGTGCCAGCAGTTTCCCCCAGGGACTTAACTATGGCTACACCTTC	CASSFPQGLNYGYTF
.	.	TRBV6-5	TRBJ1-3	TGTGCCAGCAGCGAGGACAGAAGCTCTGGAAACACCATATATTTT	CASSEDRSSGNTIYF
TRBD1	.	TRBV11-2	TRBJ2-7	TGTGCCAGCAGCTTAGTACCGGGACAGGGTCCCGACGAGCAGTACTTC	CASSLVPGQGPDEQYF
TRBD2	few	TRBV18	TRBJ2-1	TGTGCCAGCTCCGAAGCGGGAGTAGGCACCAATGAGCAGTTCTTC	CASSEAGVGTNEQFF
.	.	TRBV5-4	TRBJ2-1	TGTGCCAGCAGCTTGGAGGCAGGCTACAATGAGCAGTTCTTC	CASSLEAGYNEQFF